The entry below describes one T cell receptor (beta chain). Its antigen remains unknown. A junction end diverges from the germline sequence, so it may reflect a read error. TCRdb's copy holds only in-frame clones and misses some; the assay was immunoSEQ multiplex PCR. Of 150,000 or so clones listed, roughly nine tenths are singletons. The data are from a study of T cell responses to AZD1222 COVID-19 vaccine. The study's findings and limits: At 160-218 and 743-854, vaccine-associated CD4 TCRs were dominant, and they spanned spike. Unmutated variant regions reportedly attract nearly half of all spike-specific TCRs. Only six people who got AZD1222 tested seropositive at baseline. Donors, mostly white British, included more females; clonal diversity was possibly underestimated.

CDR3 length: 13 residues. Germline V gene sequence: CDR1 MNHNS, CDR2 SASEGT. The clonotype originates from an adult in good health. The rearrangement joins TRBV6-1 to TRBJ2-3; possible D gene TRBD2, 6 bases. Sequencing was performed on peripheral blood, taken on day 0 of AZD1222 vaccination. CDR3 residues: CASREGSSVTQYF. CDR3 DNA: TGTGCCAGCAGAGAAGGGTCTAGCGTAACGCAGTATTTT.